The source of this T cell receptor (beta chain) is a study of blood T cell repertoires in COVID-19. Generated by immunoSEQ multiplex PCR, the TCRdb table keeps only in-frame clones and is missing some. The repertoire holds about 220,000 clones, with around 86% as singletons. Trimming left V 6 bases short and J 1 base short, with 23 bases between. There are 18 residues in the CDR3. Germline CDR1 MDHEN, CDR2 SYDVKM. Seattle patients were enrolled while actively infected and followed longitudinally. The sequenced sample was peripheral blood. The clonotype originates from a woman in her seventies with COVID-19, enrolled during active disease. The rearrangement uses TRBV28 and TRBJ2-3, with D maybe TRBD2 (6 bases). The CDR3 reads CASSLKGWQRVGTDTQYF. The DNA for the CDR3 is TGTGCCAGCAGCCTAAAAGGATGGCAGCGGGTTGGCACAGATACGCAGTATTTT.